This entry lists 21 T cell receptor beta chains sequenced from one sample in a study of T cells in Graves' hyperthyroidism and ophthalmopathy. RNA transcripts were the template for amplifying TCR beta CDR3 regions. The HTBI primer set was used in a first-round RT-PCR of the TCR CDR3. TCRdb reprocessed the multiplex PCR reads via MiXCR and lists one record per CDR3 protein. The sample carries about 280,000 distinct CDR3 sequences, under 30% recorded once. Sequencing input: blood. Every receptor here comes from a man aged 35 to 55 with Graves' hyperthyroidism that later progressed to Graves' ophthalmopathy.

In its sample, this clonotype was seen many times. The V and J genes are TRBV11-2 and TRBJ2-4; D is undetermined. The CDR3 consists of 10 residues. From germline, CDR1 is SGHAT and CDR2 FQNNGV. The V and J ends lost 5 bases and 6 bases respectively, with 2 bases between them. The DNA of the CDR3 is TGTGCCAGCAGCCGAAACATTCAGTACTTC. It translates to CASSRNIQYF.

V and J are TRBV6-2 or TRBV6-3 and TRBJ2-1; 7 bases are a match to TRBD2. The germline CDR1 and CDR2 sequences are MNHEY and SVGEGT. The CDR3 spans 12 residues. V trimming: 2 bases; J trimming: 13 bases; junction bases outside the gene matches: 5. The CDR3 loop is CASSYRRENQFF. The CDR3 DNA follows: TGTGCCAGCAGTTACAGGCGGGAGAACCAGTTCTTC.

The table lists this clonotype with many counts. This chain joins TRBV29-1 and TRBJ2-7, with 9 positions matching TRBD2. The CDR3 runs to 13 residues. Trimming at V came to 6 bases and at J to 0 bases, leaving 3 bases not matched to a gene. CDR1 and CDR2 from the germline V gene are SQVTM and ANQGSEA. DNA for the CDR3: TGCAGCGTGGGACTAGCAGGCTCCTACGAGCAGTACTTC. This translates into CSVGLAGSYEQYF.

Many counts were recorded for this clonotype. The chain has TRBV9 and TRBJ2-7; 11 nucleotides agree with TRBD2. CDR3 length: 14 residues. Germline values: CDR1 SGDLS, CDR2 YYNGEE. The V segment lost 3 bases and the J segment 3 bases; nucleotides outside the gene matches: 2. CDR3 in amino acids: CASSAGTSGYEQYF. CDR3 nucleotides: TGTGCCAGCAGCGCCGGGACTAGCGGCTACGAGCAGTACTTC.

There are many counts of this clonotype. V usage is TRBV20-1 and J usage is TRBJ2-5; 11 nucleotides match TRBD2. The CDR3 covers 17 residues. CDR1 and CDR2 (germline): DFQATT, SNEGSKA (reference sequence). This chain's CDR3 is CGALGASGRTLQETQYF. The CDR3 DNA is TGCGGGGCCCTTGGGGCTAGCGGGAGGACTCTTCAAGAGACCCAGTACTTC.

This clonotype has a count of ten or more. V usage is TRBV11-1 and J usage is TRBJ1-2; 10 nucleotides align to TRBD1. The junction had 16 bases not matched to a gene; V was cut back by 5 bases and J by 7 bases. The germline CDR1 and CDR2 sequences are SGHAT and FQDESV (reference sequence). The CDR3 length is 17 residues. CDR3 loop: CASSIDRRDRGRGGYTF. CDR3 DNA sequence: TGTGCCAGCAGCATCGATAGGCGGGACAGGGGAAGAGGTGGCTACACCTTC.

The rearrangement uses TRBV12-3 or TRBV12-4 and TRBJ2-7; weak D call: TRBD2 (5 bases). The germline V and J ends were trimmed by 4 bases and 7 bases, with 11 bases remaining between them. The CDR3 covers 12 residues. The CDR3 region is CASSSGSREQYF. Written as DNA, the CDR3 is TGTGCCAGCAGTTCGGGATCGCGGGAGCAGTACTTC.

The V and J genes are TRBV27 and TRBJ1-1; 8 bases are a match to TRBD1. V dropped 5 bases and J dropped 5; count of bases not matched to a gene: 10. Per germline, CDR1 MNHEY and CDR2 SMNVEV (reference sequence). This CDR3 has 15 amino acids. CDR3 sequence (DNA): TGTGCCAGCAGTGGCCGACAGGGGATGTTAACTGAAGCTTTCTTT. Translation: CASSGRQGMLTEAFF.

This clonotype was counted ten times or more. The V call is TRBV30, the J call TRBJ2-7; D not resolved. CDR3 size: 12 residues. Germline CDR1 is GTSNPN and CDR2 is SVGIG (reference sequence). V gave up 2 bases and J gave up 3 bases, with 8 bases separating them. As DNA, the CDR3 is TGTGCCTGGAGTCGTCAGGACTACGAGCAGTACTTC. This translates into CAWSRQDYEQYF.

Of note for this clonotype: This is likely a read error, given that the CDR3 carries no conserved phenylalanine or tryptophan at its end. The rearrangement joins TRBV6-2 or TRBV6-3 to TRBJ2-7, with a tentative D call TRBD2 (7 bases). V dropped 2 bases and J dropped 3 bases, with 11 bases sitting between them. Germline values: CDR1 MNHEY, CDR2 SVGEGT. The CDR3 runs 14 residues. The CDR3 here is CASSYEGGLYEQYL. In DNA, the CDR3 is TGTGCCAGCAGTTACGAGGGGGGGCTCTACGAGCAGTACCTC.

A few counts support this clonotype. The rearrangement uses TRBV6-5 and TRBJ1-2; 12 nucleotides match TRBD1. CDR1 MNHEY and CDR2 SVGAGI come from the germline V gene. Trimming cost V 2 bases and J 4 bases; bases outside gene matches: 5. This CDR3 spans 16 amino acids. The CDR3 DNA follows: TGTGCCAGCAGTTACGCTTCGGGACAGGGGGCCTATGGCTACACCTTC. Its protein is CASSYASGQGAYGYTF.

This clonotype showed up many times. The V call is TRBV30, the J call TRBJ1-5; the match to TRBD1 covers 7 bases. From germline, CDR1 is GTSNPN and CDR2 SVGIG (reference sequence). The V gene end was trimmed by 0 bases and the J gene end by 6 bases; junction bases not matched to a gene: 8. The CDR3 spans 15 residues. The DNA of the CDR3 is TGTGCCTGGAGTGTACGATTTCAGGGGGGTCAGCCCCAGCATTTT. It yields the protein CAWSVRFQGGQPQHF.

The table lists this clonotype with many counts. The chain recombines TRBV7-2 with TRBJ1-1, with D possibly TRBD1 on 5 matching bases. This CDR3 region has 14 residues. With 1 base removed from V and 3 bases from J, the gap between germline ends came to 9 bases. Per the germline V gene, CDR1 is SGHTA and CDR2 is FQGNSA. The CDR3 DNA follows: TGTGCCAGCAGCTTAGACGGGGGAGACACTGAAGCTTTCTTT. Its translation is CASSLDGGDTEAFF. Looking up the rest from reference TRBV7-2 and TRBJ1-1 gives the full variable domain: GAGVSQSPSNKVTEKGKDVELRCDPISGHTALYWYRQSLGQGLEFLIYFQGNSAPDKSGLPSDRFSAERTGGSVSTLTIQRTQQEDSAVYLCASSLDGGDTEAFFGQGTRLTVV.

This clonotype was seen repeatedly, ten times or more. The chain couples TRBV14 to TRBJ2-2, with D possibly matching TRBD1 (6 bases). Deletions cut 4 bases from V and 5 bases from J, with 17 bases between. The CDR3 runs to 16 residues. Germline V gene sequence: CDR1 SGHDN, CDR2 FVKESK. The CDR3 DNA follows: TGTGCCAGCAGCCGAAGGACGGACAGTCGGACCGGGGAGCTGTTTTTT. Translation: CASSRRTDSRTGELFF.

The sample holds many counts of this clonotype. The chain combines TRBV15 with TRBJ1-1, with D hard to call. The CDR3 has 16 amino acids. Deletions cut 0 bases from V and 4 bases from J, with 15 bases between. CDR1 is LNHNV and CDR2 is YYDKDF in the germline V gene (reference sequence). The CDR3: CATSRDLGSVVTEAFF. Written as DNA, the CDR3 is TGTGCCACCAGCAGAGATCTGGGTTCCGTCGTCACTGAAGCTTTCTTT.

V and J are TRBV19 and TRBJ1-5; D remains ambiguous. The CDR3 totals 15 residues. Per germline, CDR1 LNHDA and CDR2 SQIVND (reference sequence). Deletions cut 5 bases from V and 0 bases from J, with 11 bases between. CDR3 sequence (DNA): TGTGCCAGTAGTCCCCAGGTGTATAGCAATCAGCCCCAGCATTTT. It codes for CASSPQVYSNQPQHF.

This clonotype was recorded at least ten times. The CDR3 coding sequence is TGTGCCAGCAGCAGCCGTGGGACAGGGACCTATTACGAGCAGTACTTC. Residues: CASSSRGTGTYYEQYF. The chain couples TRBV11-3 to TRBJ2-7; 9 nucleotides agree with TRBD1. J was trimmed by 4 bases and V by 5 bases; bases with no gene match: 12. The CDR3 runs 16 residues. Germline-derived CDR1 and CDR2 are SGHNT and YENEEA.

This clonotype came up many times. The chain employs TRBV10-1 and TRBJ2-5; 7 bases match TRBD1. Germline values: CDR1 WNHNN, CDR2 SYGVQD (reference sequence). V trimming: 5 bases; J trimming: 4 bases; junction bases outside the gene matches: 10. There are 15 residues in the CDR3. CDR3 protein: CASSKGTASIETQYF. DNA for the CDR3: TGCGCCAGCAGTAAAGGGACAGCCAGTATAGAGACCCAGTACTTC.

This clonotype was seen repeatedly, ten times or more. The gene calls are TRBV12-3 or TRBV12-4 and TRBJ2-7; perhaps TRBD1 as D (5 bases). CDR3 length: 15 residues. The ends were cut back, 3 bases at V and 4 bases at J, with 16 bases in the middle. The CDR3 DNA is TGTGCCAGCAGTTTGAGCGTCTACTCAGGGTACGAGCAGTACTTC. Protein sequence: CASSLSVYSGYEQYF.

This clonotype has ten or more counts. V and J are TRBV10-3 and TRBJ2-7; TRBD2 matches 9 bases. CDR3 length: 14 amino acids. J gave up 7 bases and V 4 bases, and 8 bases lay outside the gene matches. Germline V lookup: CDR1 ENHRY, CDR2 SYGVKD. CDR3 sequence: CAISASAGGGEQYF. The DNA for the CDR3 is TGTGCCATCAGTGCGTCAGCGGGAGGAGGAGAGCAGTACTTC.

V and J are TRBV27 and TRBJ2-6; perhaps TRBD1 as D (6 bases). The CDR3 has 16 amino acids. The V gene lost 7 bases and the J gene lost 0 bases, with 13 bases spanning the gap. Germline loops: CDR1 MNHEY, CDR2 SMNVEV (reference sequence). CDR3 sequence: CASKGTPYSGANVLTF. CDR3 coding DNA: TGTGCCAGCAAAGGGACACCCTACTCTGGGGCCAACGTCCTGACTTTC.